This entry describes one TCR beta chain. Its matching antigen is unknown. The table came from immunoSEQ multiplex PCR; TCRdb's copy has only in-frame clones and leaves some out. The data show around 110,000 clones, with roughly 91% seen just once and more than 1.5% held by the top ten. As to time point: peripheral blood 6 weeks after treatment start. This entry is derived from a study of PD-L1 blockade in urothelial cancer. Study-level points and caveats: For durable-benefit patients, tumor-associated blood clones expanded more at 3 weeks.

The receptor's source is a man in his sixties with urothelial cancer. The sequencing here drew on PBMCs, taken around atezolizumab (anti-PD-L1) treatment.

The CDR3 spells CASTPGENPYEQYF. The CDR3 bases are TGTGCCAGCACCCCTGGGGAGAATCCCTACGAGCAGTACTTC. The chain joins TRBV28 to TRBJ2-7; tentative D call: TRBD2 (5 bases). In germline, CDR1 is MDHEN, CDR2 SYDVKM. The CDR3 totals 14 residues. Trimming stripped 7 bases from V and 2 bases from J, with 15 bases between.